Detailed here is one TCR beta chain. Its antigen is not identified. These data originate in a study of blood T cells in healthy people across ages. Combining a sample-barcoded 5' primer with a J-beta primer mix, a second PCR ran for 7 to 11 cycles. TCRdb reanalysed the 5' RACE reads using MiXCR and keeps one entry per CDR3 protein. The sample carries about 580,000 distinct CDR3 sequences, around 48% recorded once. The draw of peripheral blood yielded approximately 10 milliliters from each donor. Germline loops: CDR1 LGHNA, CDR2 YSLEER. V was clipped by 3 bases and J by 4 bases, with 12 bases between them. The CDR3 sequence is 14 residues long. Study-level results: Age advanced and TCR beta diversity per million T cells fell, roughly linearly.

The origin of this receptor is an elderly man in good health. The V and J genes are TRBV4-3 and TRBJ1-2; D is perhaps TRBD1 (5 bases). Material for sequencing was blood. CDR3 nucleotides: TGCGCCAGCAGCCAGTCGCTGGGGCCCTATGGCTACACCTTC. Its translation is CASSQSLGPYGYTF.